What follows describes a single T cell receptor (beta chain). Antigen specificity is unknown. Amplified regions were TCR beta CDR3 sequences from RNA transcripts. The HTBI set primed first-round TCR CDR3 RT-PCR. TCRdb ran MiXCR on the multiplex PCR reads and lists one entry per CDR3 protein. The data show around 500,000 distinct CDR3 sequences, with 14% seen just once and 14% held by the top ten. Germline V lookup: CDR1 LGHNA, CDR2 YNFKEQ. The V gene lost 3 bases and the J gene lost 8 bases, with 11 bases spanning the gap. The CDR3 runs 13 residues. Stable Graves' hyperthyroidism meant no ophthalmopathy progression within 18 months. Aged 18 to 65, the patients had hyperthyroidism that was newly diagnosed and had lasted under 2 months. These data originate in a study of T cells in Graves' hyperthyroidism and ophthalmopathy. Study details: Prior to any treatment, at the point of initial diagnosis, peripheral blood was collected.

The study, taken as a whole, reports: Researchers report that a 13 V-J model separated ophthalmopathy from stable hyperthyroidism.

The chain joins TRBV4-2 to TRBJ1-5; D remains ambiguous. The clonotype was recovered from a woman in her thirties or forties with Graves' hyperthyroidism. The sample was blood. CDR3 region: CASSHEEREPQHF. The CDR3 coding sequence is TGTGCCAGCAGCCATGAGGAGCGGGAGCCCCAGCATTTT.